Listed below are T cell receptor beta chains from one sample, sequenced in a study of T-cell reconstitution after alpha-beta-depleted transplantation in children. From the PCR reads, TCRdb called clonotypes with MiXCR, one entry per CDR3 protein. Among approximately 400,000 distinct CDR3 sequences listed, under 20% were seen once. This material consisted of PBMCs, mostly from graft donor cells, taken 360 days after TCRalphabeta/CD19-depleted stem cell transplant. These receptors came from a boy less than two years old who had a stem cell transplant for Wiskott-Aldrich syndrome, so the T cells may come from the graft donor. The CDR3 runs from the conserved cysteine through the conserved F or W. Clone sizes are given selectively: once, few, many, or a class where the clone is expanded.

clone_size: .; j_call: TRBJ2-7; v_call: TRBV20-1; cdr3_aa: CSARPKKGGPYEQYF
clone_size: few; j_call: TRBJ1-1; v_call: TRBV28; cdr3_aa: CASSSTFRGSNTEAFF
clone_size: .; j_call: TRBJ2-1; v_call: TRBV5-1; cdr3_aa: CASKEGRGNEQFF
clone_size: .; j_call: TRBJ2-2; v_call: TRBV29-1; cdr3_aa: CSVEVGQTGQLFF
clone_size: .; j_call: TRBJ1-4; v_call: TRBV4-2; cdr3_aa: CASSQGGVTQAEKLFF
clone_size: once; j_call: TRBJ2-5; v_call: TRBV12-3/TRBV12-4; cdr3_aa: CASRYRQVQGAQYF
clone_size: .; j_call: TRBJ2-7; v_call: TRBV12-3/TRBV12-4; cdr3_aa: CASSPTGRLSYEQYF
clone_size: .; j_call: TRBJ2-3; v_call: TRBV29-1; cdr3_aa: CSVVQGRGGDTQYF
clone_size: few; j_call: TRBJ2-7; v_call: TRBV28; cdr3_aa: CASSFPEGQYEQYF
clone_size: few; j_call: TRBJ2-1; v_call: TRBV5-1; cdr3_aa: CASSLPSRSSYNEQFF
clone_size: .; j_call: TRBJ2-1; v_call: TRBV3-1; cdr3_aa: CASSQEIRSYNEQFF
clone_size: .; j_call: TRBJ2-2; v_call: TRBV28; cdr3_aa: CASSFMGASNTGELFF
clone_size: .; j_call: TRBJ1-2; v_call: TRBV30; cdr3_aa: CAWRGKDYGYTF
clone_size: many; j_call: TRBJ1-4; v_call: TRBV4-1; cdr3_aa: CASSQEWVINEKLFF
clone_size: .; j_call: TRBJ2-1; v_call: TRBV24-1; cdr3_aa: CATSDLGTGDNEQFF
clone_size: .; j_call: TRBJ2-7; v_call: TRBV7-2; cdr3_aa: CASSARDLYEQYF
clone_size: .; j_call: TRBJ1-1; v_call: TRBV10-3; cdr3_aa: CATQTDLLMNTEAFF
clone_size: .; j_call: TRBJ2-5; v_call: TRBV29-1; cdr3_aa: CSVRRGTGGETQYF
clone_size: .; j_call: TRBJ2-7; v_call: TRBV2; cdr3_aa: CASSPWGYSYEQYF
clone_size: few; j_call: TRBJ2-3; v_call: TRBV3-1; cdr3_aa: CASSHPAGANTDTQYF
clone_size: .; j_call: TRBJ2-1; v_call: TRBV5-1; cdr3_aa: CASSAGAIYNEQFF
clone_size: few; j_call: TRBJ1-2; v_call: TRBV4-3; cdr3_aa: CASSQGTENYGYTF
clone_size: .; j_call: TRBJ2-2; v_call: TRBV6-1; cdr3_aa: CASSPDRGSGTGELFF
clone_size: few; j_call: TRBJ1-5; v_call: TRBV12-3/TRBV12-4; cdr3_aa: CASSGTPYSNQPQHF
clone_size: .; j_call: TRBJ2-4; v_call: TRBV5-6; cdr3_aa: CASSLGGAIQYF
clone_size: many; j_call: TRBJ1-3; v_call: TRBV24-1; cdr3_aa: CATSDPRRDGGNTIYF
clone_size: .; j_call: TRBJ1-2; v_call: TRBV12-3/TRBV12-4; cdr3_aa: CASAGSHGYTF
clone_size: few; j_call: TRBJ1-1; v_call: TRBV7-8; cdr3_aa: CASSIDRTEAFF
clone_size: few; j_call: TRBJ2-1; v_call: TRBV20-1; cdr3_aa: CSAGNEQFF
clone_size: .; j_call: TRBJ2-5; v_call: TRBV2; cdr3_aa: CASVWDSETQYF
clone_size: .; j_call: TRBJ2-7; v_call: TRBV7-9; cdr3_aa: CASSLASSGTAQYF
clone_size: .; j_call: TRBJ1-5; v_call: TRBV20-1; cdr3_aa: CSARDRRHSNQPQHF
clone_size: .; j_call: TRBJ2-7; v_call: TRBV12-3/TRBV12-4; cdr3_aa: CASSTRDRNYEQYF
clone_size: few; j_call: TRBJ2-7; v_call: TRBV19; cdr3_aa: CASSIALDYTYEQYF
clone_size: few; j_call: TRBJ2-5; v_call: TRBV5-1; cdr3_aa: CASSRGRSETQYF
clone_size: few; j_call: TRBJ2-3; v_call: TRBV7-6; cdr3_aa: CASSLSVAWDTQYF